This TCR beta chain is drawn from a study of T cell repertoires in cytomegalovirus infection. Turning to the study itself: Indications came from public TCR beta signatures; they pointed to CMV infection and to a matching HLA type. General observations from the study: Public TCR beta family frequency separated CMV-and-HLA carriers, including in an independent cohort. Ex vivo responses were dominated by HLA-C-restricted CMV-specific TCR beta clonotypes.

This clonotype was observed a handful of times. Its antigen is unknown. Deletions cut 6 bases from V and 0 bases from J, with 8 bases between. The CDR3 covers 13 residues. Per germline, CDR1 SEHNR and CDR2 FQNEAQ (reference sequence). A single record per CDR3 protein comes from TCRdb applying MiXCR to the reads. The table has 350,000 to 450,000 distinct CDR3 sequences, 15% to 20% seen once. What was sequenced was PBMCs. This receptor was identified in a human donor in good health (CMV status not recorded). Some clones in this sample may be carry-over from other donors' samples. The chain couples TRBV7-9 to TRBJ1-1; D is undetermined. The CDR3 here is CASSIGVNTEAFF. CDR3 in DNA: TGTGCCAGCAGTATTGGGGTGAACACTGAAGCTTTCTTT.